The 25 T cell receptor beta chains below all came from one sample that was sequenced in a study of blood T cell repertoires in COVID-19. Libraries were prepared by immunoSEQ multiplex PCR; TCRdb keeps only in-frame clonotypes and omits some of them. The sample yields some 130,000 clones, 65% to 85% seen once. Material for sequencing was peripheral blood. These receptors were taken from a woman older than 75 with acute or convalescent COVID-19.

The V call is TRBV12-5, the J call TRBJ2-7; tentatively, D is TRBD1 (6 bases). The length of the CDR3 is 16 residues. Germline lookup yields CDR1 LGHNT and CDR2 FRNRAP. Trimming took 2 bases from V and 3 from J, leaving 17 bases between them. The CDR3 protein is CASGLSNRDNLYEQYF. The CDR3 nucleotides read TGTGCTAGTGGTTTGTCAAACCGGGACAACCTCTACGAGCAGTACTTC. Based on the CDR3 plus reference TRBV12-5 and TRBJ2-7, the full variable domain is DARVTQTPRHKVTEMGQEVTMRCQPILGHNTVFWYRQTMMQGLELLAYFRNRAPLDDSGMPKDRFSAEMPDATLATLKIQPSEPRDSAVYFCASGLSNRDNLYEQYFGPGTRLTVT.

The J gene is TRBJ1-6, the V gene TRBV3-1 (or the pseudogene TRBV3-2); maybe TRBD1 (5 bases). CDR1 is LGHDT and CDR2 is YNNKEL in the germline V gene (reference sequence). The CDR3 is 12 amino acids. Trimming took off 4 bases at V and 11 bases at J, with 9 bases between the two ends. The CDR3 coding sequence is TGTGCCAGCAGCCCAGGGTTCCCACCCCTCCACTTT. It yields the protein CASSPGFPPLHF.

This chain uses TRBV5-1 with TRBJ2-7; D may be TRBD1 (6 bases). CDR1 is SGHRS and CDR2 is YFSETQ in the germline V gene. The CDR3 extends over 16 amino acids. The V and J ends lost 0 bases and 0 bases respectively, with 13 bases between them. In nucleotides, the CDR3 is TGCGCCAGCAGCTTGGAAAGGCGGACAGACTCCTACGAGCAGTACTTC. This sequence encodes CASSLERRTDSYEQYF.

The CDR3 sequence is CASSNLRTGVMNTEAFF. In nucleotides, the CDR3 is TGTGCCAGCAGCAATTTAAGGACAGGGGTCATGAACACTGAAGCTTTCTTT. This chain joins TRBV3-1 (or the pseudogene TRBV3-2) and TRBJ1-1; TRBD1 agrees at 9 bases. The CDR3 has 17 residues. Germline loops: CDR1 LGHDT, CDR2 YNNKEL (reference sequence). J was trimmed by 0 bases and V by 5 bases; bases with no gene match: 10.

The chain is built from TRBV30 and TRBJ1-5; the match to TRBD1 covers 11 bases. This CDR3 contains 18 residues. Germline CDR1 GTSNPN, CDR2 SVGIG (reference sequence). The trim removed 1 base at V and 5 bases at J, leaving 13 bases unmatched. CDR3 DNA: TGTGCCTGGAGTGCCGGGACAGGGGGACATGGTCCCCATCAGCCCCAGCATTTT. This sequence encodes CAWSAGTGGHGPHQPQHF.

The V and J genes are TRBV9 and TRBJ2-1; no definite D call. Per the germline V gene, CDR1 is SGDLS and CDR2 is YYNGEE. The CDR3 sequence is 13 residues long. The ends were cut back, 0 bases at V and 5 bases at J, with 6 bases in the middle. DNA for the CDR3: TGTGCCAGCAGCGTAGGGGCGCACAATGAGCAGTTCTTC. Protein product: CASSVGAHNEQFF.

The CDR3 coding sequence is TGCGCCAGCAGCTCGGGACAGGAGAATTCACCCCTCCACTTT. Protein: CASSSGQENSPLHF. This chain links TRBV5-1 with TRBJ1-6, with TRBD1 matching 8 bases. The CDR3 consists of 14 residues. Unmatched junction bases numbered 3, after V lost 3 bases and J lost 7 bases. Germline CDR1 reads SGHRS; CDR2 reads YFSETQ.

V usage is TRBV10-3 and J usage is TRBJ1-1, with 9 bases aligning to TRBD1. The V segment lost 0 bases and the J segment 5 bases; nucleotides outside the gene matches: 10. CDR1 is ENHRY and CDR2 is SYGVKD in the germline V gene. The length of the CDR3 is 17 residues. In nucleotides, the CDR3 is TGTGCCATCAGTGAGTCTACCGGGACAGGGTATGATACTGAAGCTTTCTTT. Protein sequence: CAISESTGTGYDTEAFF.

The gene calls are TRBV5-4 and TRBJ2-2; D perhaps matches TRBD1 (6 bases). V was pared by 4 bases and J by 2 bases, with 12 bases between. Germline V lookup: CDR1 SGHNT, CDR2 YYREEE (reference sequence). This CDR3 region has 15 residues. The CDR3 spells CASSPGTRNTGELFF. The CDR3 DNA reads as TGTGCCAGCAGCCCCGGGACAAGAAACACCGGGGAGCTGTTTTTT.

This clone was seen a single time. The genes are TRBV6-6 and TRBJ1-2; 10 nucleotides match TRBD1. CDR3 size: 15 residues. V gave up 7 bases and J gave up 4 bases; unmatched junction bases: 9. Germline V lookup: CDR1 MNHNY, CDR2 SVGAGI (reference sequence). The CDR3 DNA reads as TGTGCCAGCACCCCCCAGACAGGGGGCGTCTATGGCTACACCTTC. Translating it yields CASTPQTGGVYGYTF.

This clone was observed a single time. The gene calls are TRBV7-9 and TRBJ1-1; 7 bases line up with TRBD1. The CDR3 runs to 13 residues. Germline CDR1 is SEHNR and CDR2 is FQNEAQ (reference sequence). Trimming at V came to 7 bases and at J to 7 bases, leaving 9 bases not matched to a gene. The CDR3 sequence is CASTATRDSEAFF. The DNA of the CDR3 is TGTGCCAGCACCGCGACCCGGGACAGTGAAGCTTTCTTT.

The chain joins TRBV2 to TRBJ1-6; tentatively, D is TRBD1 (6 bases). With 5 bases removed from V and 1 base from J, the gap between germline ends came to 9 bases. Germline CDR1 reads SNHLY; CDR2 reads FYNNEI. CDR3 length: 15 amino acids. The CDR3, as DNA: TGTGCCAGCAGTAGCAGGGGTTCCTATAATTCACCCCTCCACTTT. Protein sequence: CASSSRGSYNSPLHF.

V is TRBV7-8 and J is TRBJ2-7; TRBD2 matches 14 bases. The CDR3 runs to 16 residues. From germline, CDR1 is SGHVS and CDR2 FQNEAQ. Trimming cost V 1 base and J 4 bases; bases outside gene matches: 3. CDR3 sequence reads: CASSLEGLAGVYEQYF. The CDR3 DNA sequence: TGTGCCAGCAGCTTAGAGGGACTAGCGGGGGTTTACGAGCAGTACTTC.

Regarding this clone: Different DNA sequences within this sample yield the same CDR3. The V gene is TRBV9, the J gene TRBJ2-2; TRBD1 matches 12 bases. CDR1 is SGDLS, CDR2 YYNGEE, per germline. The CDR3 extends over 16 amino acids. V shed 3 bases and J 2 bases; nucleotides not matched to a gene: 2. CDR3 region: CASSAGTGGNTGELFF. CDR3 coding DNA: TGTGCCAGCAGCGCCGGGACAGGGGGCAACACCGGGGAGCTGTTTTTT. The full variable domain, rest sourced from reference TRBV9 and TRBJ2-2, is DSGVTQTPKHLITATGQRVTLRCSPRSGDLSVYWYQQSLDQGLQFLIQYYNGEERAKGNILERFSAQQFPDLHSELNLSSLELGDSALYFCASSAGTGGNTGELFFGEGSRLTVL.

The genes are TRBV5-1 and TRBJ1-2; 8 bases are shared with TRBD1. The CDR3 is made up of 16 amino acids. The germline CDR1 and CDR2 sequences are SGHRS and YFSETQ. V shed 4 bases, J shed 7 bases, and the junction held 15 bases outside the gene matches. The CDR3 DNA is TGCGCCAGCAGCCTGGGGACCGGGACAGGAGGACTTGGCTACACCTTC. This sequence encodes CASSLGTGTGGLGYTF.

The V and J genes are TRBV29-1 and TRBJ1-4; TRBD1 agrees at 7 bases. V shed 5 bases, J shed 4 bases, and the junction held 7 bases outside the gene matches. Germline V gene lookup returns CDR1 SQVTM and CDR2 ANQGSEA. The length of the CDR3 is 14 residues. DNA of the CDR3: TGCAGCGTTCTTCCCGGGACAGATAATGAAAAACTGTTTTTT. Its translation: CSVLPGTDNEKLFF. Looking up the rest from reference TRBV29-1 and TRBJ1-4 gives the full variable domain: SAVISQKPSRDICQRGTSLTIQCQVDSQVTMMFWYRQQPGQSLTLIATANQGSEATYESGFVIDKFPISRPNLTFSTLTVSNMSPEDSSIYLCSVLPGTDNEKLFFGSGTQLSVL.

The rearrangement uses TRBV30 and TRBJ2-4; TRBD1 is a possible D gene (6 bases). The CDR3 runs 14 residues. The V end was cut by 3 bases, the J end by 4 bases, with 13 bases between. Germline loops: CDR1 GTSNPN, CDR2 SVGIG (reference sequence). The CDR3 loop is CAWRGAGSKNIQYF. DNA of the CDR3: TGTGCCTGGAGGGGGGCAGGGAGTAAAAACATTCAGTACTTC.

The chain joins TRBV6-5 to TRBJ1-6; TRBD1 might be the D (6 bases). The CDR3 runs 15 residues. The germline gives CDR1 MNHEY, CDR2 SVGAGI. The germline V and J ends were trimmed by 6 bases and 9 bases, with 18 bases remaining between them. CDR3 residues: CASRPGFSRGSPLHF. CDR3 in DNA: TGTGCCAGCAGACCGGGCTTCTCCAGGGGTTCACCCCTCCACTTT.

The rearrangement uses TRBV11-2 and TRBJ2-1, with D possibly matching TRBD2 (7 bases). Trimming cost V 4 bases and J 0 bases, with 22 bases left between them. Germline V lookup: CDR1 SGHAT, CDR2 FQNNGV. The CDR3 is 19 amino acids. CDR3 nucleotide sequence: TGTGCCAGCAGCTCCCCTAGGGGAGGGGGGCTAAGCTCCTACAATGAGCAGTTCTTC. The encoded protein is CASSSPRGGGLSSYNEQFF.

The DNA for the CDR3 is TGTGCCAGCAGCCCGTCCGGGACAGGGATCGGGGAGCTGTTTTTT. Its protein is CASSPSGTGIGELFF. This chain joins TRBV11-2 and TRBJ2-2; 9 nucleotides line up with TRBD1. This CDR3 is built from 15 residues. Germline CDR1 and CDR2: SGHAT and FQNNGV. Trimming cost V 5 bases and J 7 bases; bases outside gene matches: 8.

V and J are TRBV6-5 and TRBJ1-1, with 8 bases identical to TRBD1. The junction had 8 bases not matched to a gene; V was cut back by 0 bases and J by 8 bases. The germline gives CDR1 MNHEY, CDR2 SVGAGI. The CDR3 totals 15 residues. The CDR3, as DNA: TGTGCCAGCAGTTACTCAGGGACAGGAGCCAGGGAAGCTTTCTTT. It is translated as CASSYSGTGAREAFF.

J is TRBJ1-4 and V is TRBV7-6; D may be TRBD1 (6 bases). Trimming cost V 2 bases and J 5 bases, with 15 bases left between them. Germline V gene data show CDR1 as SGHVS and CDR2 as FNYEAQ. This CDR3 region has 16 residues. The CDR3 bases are TGTGCCAGCAGCTTATCACAGGGCAGGGAGAATGAAAAACTGTTTTTT. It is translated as CASSLSQGRENEKLFF.

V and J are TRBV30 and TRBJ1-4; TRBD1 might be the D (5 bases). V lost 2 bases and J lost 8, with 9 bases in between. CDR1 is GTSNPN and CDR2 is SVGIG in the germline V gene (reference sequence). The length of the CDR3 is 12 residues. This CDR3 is CAWSRQGEKLFF. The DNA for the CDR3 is TGTGCCTGGAGTCGTCAGGGAGAAAAACTGTTTTTT.

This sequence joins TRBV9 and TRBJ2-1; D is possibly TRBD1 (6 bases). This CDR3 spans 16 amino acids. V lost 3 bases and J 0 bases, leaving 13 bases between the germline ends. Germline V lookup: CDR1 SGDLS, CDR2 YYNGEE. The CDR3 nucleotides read TGTGCCAGCAGCGCAAGAGGGGGTAGCTCCTACAATGAGCAGTTCTTC. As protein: CASSARGGSSYNEQFF.

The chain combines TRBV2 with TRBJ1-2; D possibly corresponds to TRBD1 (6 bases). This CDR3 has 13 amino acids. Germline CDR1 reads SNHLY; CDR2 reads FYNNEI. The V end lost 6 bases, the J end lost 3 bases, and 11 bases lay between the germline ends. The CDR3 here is CASRTGYDYGYTF. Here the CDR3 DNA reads TGTGCCAGCAGAACAGGGTATGACTATGGCTACACCTTC. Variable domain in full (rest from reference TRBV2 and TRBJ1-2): EPEVTQTPSHQVTQMGQEVILRCVPISNHLYFYWYRQILGQKVEFLVSFYNNEISEKSEIFDDQFSVERPDGSNFTLKIRSTKLEDSAMYFCASRTGYDYGYTFGSGTRLTVV.